This entry lists 20 T cell receptor beta chains sequenced from one sample in a study of cytomegalovirus exposure and HLA in healthy donors. 60 Vbeta and 13 Jbeta primers were used in PCR. Libraries were prepared by immunoSEQ multiplex PCR; TCRdb keeps only in-frame clonotypes and omits some of them. The repertoire holds under 200,000 clones, with 68% as singletons. The sample comprised PBMCs. All receptors come from a man in his forties or fifties in good health and CMV-seronegative.

This chain uses TRBV9 with TRBJ1-2; 8 positions match TRBD1. Germline values: CDR1 SGDLS, CDR2 YYNGEE. J lost 7 bases, V lost 3 bases, and 14 bases had no gene match. This CDR3 has 16 residues. Here the CDR3 reads CASSATGGAALGGYTF. CDR3 nucleotide sequence: TGTGCCAGCAGCGCAACAGGGGGTGCAGCTCTAGGTGGCTACACCTTC.

This chain joins TRBV9 and TRBJ1-1, with D unresolved. Germline values: CDR1 SGDLS, CDR2 YYNGEE. V lost 3 bases and J 5 bases, leaving 11 bases between the germline ends. CDR3 size: 13 residues. CDR3 amino acids: CASSAHRETEAFF. The CDR3 DNA reads TGTGCCAGCAGCGCCCACAGAGAAACTGAAGCTTTCTTT.

The V and J genes are TRBV2 and TRBJ2-5, with a tentative D call TRBD1 (5 bases). V was trimmed by 6 bases and J by 2 bases, leaving 13 bases between them. Looked up from germline, CDR1 is SNHLY and CDR2 is FYNNEI. There are 14 residues in the CDR3. This chain's CDR3 is CASRGKTAQETQYF. The CDR3 nucleotides read TGTGCCAGCAGGGGAAAGACAGCACAAGAGACCCAGTACTTC.

This clone was seen more than once but under ten times. The chain has TRBV7-6 and TRBJ2-3; D is undetermined. CDR3 length equals 15 residues. The V gene lost 2 bases and the J gene lost 4 bases, with 13 bases spanning the gap. Germline CDR1 SGHVS, CDR2 FNYEAQ. The DNA for the CDR3 is TGTGCCAGCAGCTTAAGATTAGCTGCGGCAGATACGCAGTATTTT. Translating gives CASSLRLAAADTQYF.

The chain joins TRBV7-9 to TRBJ1-1; D might be TRBD1 (5 bases). V was cut by 1 base and J by 6 bases, with 12 bases left in between. The CDR3 is 14 residues long. Germline CDR1 reads SEHNR; CDR2 reads FQNEAQ (reference sequence). Here the CDR3 DNA reads TGTGCCAGCAGCTTAGGGACATTTCCCCCTGAAGCTTTCTTT. Translated, it gives CASSLGTFPPEAFF.

The chain joins TRBV14 to TRBJ1-2, with 7 nucleotides matching TRBD1. Germline lookup yields CDR1 SGHDN and CDR2 FVKESK. J lost 7 bases, V lost 4 bases, and 9 bases had no gene match. The CDR3 runs to 14 residues. The CDR3 nucleotides are TGTGCCAGCAGCCCAGGTCAAGGGGGCTCTGGCTACACCTTC. It yields the protein CASSPGQGGSGYTF.

The rearrangement uses TRBV5-1 and TRBJ2-7, with TRBD2 matching 7 bases. CDR3 length: 14 residues. Losses at the gene ends were 4 bases for V and 5 bases for J; bases not matched to a gene: 9. CDR1 is SGHRS and CDR2 is YFSETQ in the germline V gene. DNA of the CDR3: TGCGCCAGCAGCCCCGGACTAGGCGGGGACGAGCAGTACTTC. Translation: CASSPGLGGDEQYF.

V gene TRBV11-2 combines with J gene TRBJ1-4, with 8 bases fitting TRBD1. J lost 8 bases, V lost 5 bases, and 10 bases had no gene match. The CDR3 has 15 amino acids. Germline V gene sequence: CDR1 SGHAT, CDR2 FQNNGV. The CDR3, as DNA: TGTGCCAGCAGCAAATCCGCAGGGGGCAACGAAAAACTGTTTTTT. It encodes CASSKSAGGNEKLFF. Using reference TRBV11-2 and TRBJ1-4 for the parts outside the CDR3, the full variable domain is EAGVAQSPRYKIIEKRQSVAFWCNPISGHATLYWYQQILGQGPKLLIQFQNNGVVDDSQLPKDRFSAERLKGVDSTLKIQPAKLEDSAVYLCASSKSAGGNEKLFFGSGTQLSVL.

CDR3 bases: TGTGCCAGTAGCGCGACAGGGGGCTACGAGCAGTACTTC. This codes for CASSATGGYEQYF. This chain connects TRBV19 to TRBJ2-7; 9 nucleotides match TRBD1. V shed 6 bases and J 3 bases; nucleotides not matched to a gene: 3. CDR3 length equals 13 residues. Germline CDR1 is LNHDA and CDR2 is SQIVND (reference sequence).

The chain carries TRBV5-6 and TRBJ2-3; 12 positions agree with TRBD1. This CDR3 is built from 16 residues. The germline CDR1 and CDR2 sequences are SGHDT and YYEEEE. Losses at the gene ends were 4 bases for V and 3 bases for J; bases not matched to a gene: 6. Here the CDR3 reads CASSPGTGGLTDTQYF. In nucleotides, the CDR3 is TGTGCCAGCAGCCCGGGGACAGGGGGCTTGACAGATACGCAGTATTTT.

This clone was detected only a few times. This chain uses TRBV7-9 with TRBJ1-1; no reliable D call. Trimming pared 0 bases from V and 4 bases from J, leaving 12 bases between. CDR3 length: 15 amino acids. Germline values: CDR1 SEHNR, CDR2 FQNEAQ (reference sequence). The CDR3 sequence is CASSLARQEATEAFF. The CDR3 nucleotides are TGTGCCAGCAGCTTAGCGAGGCAGGAGGCCACTGAAGCTTTCTTT.

This clone was picked up one time. This chain links TRBV5-1 with TRBJ2-3, with D possibly matching TRBD1 (5 bases). V was clipped by 0 bases and J by 2 bases, with 7 bases between them. The CDR3 runs 14 residues. The germline gives CDR1 SGHRS, CDR2 YFSETQ. The DNA for the CDR3 is TGCGCCAGCAGCTTGGGGACAATCACAGATACGCAGTATTTT. Translated: CASSLGTITDTQYF.

This sequence joins TRBV2 and TRBJ2-2; D unclear. CDR1 and CDR2 from the germline V gene are SNHLY and FYNNEI. The CDR3 covers 15 residues. Trimming pared 6 bases from V and 1 base from J, leaving 12 bases between. In nucleotides, the CDR3 is TGTGCCAGCAGGGGCTTCCTGGGGAACACCGGGGAGCTGTTTTTT. Translated: CASRGFLGNTGELFF.

This rearrangement joins TRBV5-1 to TRBJ2-7; D call uncertain. The germline V gene encodes CDR1 SGHRS and CDR2 YFSETQ. V was clipped by 0 bases and J by 2 bases, with 12 bases between them. CDR3 length: 15 residues. CDR3 amino acids: CASSLVTSSPYEQYF. DNA of the CDR3: TGCGCCAGCAGCTTGGTTACGAGTTCTCCCTACGAGCAGTACTTC.

The chain joins TRBV19 to TRBJ2-7; 8 nucleotides align to TRBD2. With V trimmed by 3 bases and J by 1 base, 2 bases remained unmatched. Germline lookup yields CDR1 LNHDA and CDR2 SQIVND (reference sequence). The CDR3 consists of 14 residues. Here the CDR3 reads CASSMSGGSYEQYF. The CDR3, as DNA: TGTGCCAGTAGTATGAGCGGGGGATCCTACGAGCAGTACTTC.

Only a few counts were recorded for this clone. The chain combines TRBV15 with TRBJ2-5, with 8 bases matching TRBD2. Germline lookup yields CDR1 LNHNV and CDR2 YYDKDF (reference sequence). Trimming removed 1 base from V and 1 base from J; junction bases left unmatched: 8. The CDR3 runs 17 residues. Written as DNA, the CDR3 is TGTGCCACCAGCAGAGCGGACTTGCGGGGGGCCCAAGAGACCCAGTACTTC. Residues: CATSRADLRGAQETQYF.

The genes are TRBV9 and TRBJ2-2, with 10 bases identical to TRBD1. CDR1 is SGDLS, CDR2 YYNGEE, per germline. Trimming cost V 3 bases and J 5 bases; bases outside gene matches: 10. The CDR3 extends over 17 amino acids. CDR3 amino acids: CASSGSSGQGVTGELFF. CDR3 DNA: TGTGCCAGCAGCGGATCCTCCGGACAGGGGGTGACCGGGGAGCTGTTTTTT.

The gene calls are TRBV5-6 and TRBJ1-1; TRBD1 aligns across 9 bases. This CDR3 contains 16 residues. The ends lost 4 bases at V and 3 bases at J; junction bases unmatched: 10. Germline CDR1 and CDR2: SGHDT and YYEEEE. In nucleotides, the CDR3 is TGTGCCAGCAGCCTACGGACAGGGGTGCGTGACACTGAAGCTTTCTTT. It is translated as CASSLRTGVRDTEAFF. Using reference TRBV5-6 and TRBJ1-1 for the parts outside the CDR3, the full variable domain is DAGVTQSPTHLIKTRGQQVTLRCSPKSGHDTVSWYQQALGQGPQFIFQYYEEEERQRGNFPDRFSGHQFPNYSSELNVNALLLGDSALYLCASSLRTGVRDTEAFFGQGTRLTVV.

This clone occurred a few times. The chain combines TRBV5-1 with TRBJ1-3, with D unresolved. Germline CDR1 and CDR2: SGHRS and YFSETQ. Trimming took off 0 bases at V and 0 bases at J, with 7 bases between the two ends. The CDR3 covers 15 residues. Here the CDR3 reads CASSLVTGSGNTIYF. For the CDR3, the DNA is TGCGCCAGCAGCTTGGTGACGGGCTCTGGAAACACCATATATTTT.

The J gene is TRBJ1-1, the V gene TRBV28; possibly TRBD1 for D (6 bases). Germline V gene data show CDR1 as MDHEN and CDR2 as SYDVKM. This CDR3 region has 15 residues. Deletions cut 2 bases from V and 4 bases from J, with 14 bases between. The CDR3 reads CASSLPRGARTEAFF. The DNA for the CDR3 is TGTGCCAGCAGTTTACCGCGGGGGGCGCGCACTGAAGCTTTCTTT.